The clone carrying this T cell receptor beta chain was observed a few times. What it binds is not known. Clones were read by immunoSEQ multiplex PCR, and TCRdb kept only the in-frame ones, dropping some. The sample comprises over 85,000 clones, 86% of which are singletons, and around 5.9% rests with the top ten. Germline V gene data show CDR1 as PRHDT and CDR2 as FYEKMQ (reference sequence). The CDR3 contains 14 residues. V lost 0 bases and J 2 bases, leaving 5 bases between the germline ends. This record belongs to a study of OX40 agonist ivuxolimab in advanced cancers. Study in general: Dose-escalation cases comprised hepatocellular carcinoma, melanoma, renal cell or head and neck cancer. Study observations and caveats: Compared with CD4+, CD8+ T cells on average had more expanded clones. Clonal expansion was among the lowest in partial responders at 0.1-3.0 mg/kg, especially CD8+.

The V call is TRBV13, the J call TRBJ1-5; D is possibly TRBD1 (5 bases). This TCR was sampled from an adult with an advanced solid tumor such as melanoma, head and neck, liver or kidney cancer. The sample was CD4+ or CD8+ T cells sorted from blood, taken in a trial of the OX40 agonist ivuxolimab. In DNA, the CDR3 is TGTGCCAGCAGCTTAGGAGGGGGCAATCAGCCCCAGCATTTT. Its protein is CASSLGGGNQPQHF.